This TCR beta chain was recovered during a study of metastatic and nonmetastatic thyroid tumors. About the research overall: Repertoires from malignant and benign thyroid patients were compared across blood and tumor or nodule tissue.

Original processing methods: A classifier of distant metastasis in papillary thyroid cancer was built from CDR3 differences (across clinicopathological groups). TCRdb reprocessed the PCR reads via MiXCR. The V and J calls and clone size come from TCRdb's table, not from the authors' own analysis. The sample comprises some 3,100 clones, 25% to 30% of which are singletons, and 15% rests with the top ten. This clone has just a few counts. Deletions cut 0 bases from V and 2 bases from J, with 8 bases between. Looked up from germline, CDR1 is KGHDR and CDR2 is SFDVKD. This CDR3 is built from 15 residues. Ahead of thyroid surgery, no patient had received treatment of any kind.

The chain joins TRBV24-1 to TRBJ2-3; TRBD2 might be the D (6 bases). The receptor's source is a female donor with papillary thyroid cancer or a benign thyroid nodule (not recorded which). Some clones in this sample may be carry-over from other donors' samples. The material sequenced was tumor tissue. The CDR3 region is CATSDLAGPTDTQYF. The CDR3 nucleotides are TGTGCCACCAGTGATTTGGCGGGACCCACAGATACGCAGTATTTT.